These 11 T cell receptor beta chains were all obtained from the same sample, sequenced in a study of blood T cell repertoires in COVID-19. The repertoire was sequenced with immunoSEQ multiplex PCR; TCRdb's copy has only in-frame clones and lacks some. The top ten clones hold more than 12% of a sample with some 31,000 clones, about 85% of them seen once. The sample comprised peripheral blood. The receptors stem from a human donor with acute or convalescent COVID-19. The donor label of this sample is uncertain.

V is TRBV9 and J is TRBJ1-1, with 7 bases matching TRBD1. Germline assignment: CDR1 SGDLS and CDR2 YYNGEE. The CDR3 consists of 15 residues. Trimming at V came to 4 bases and at J to 0 bases, leaving 6 bases not matched to a gene. The CDR3 coding sequence is TGTGCCAGCAGCCCGTGGGACAGTTTGAACACTGAAGCTTTCTTT. Its protein product is CASSPWDSLNTEAFF.

The V call is TRBV12-3 or TRBV12-4, the J call TRBJ1-4; D unresolved. V was trimmed by 2 bases and J by 8 bases, leaving 9 bases between them. This CDR3 contains 13 residues. The CDR3 nucleotides read TGTGCCAGCAGTTTATTGGCGGAAGAAAAACTGTTTTTT. Protein sequence: CASSLLAEEKLFF.

This chain links TRBV3-1 (or the pseudogene TRBV3-2) with TRBJ2-4; 15 positions agree with TRBD2. The CDR3 has 22 amino acids. Unmatched junction bases numbered 14, after V lost 2 bases and J lost 0 bases. Germline V gene data show CDR1 as LGHDT and CDR2 as YNNKEL (reference sequence). The CDR3 DNA reads TGTGCCAGCAGCCAATTCCGCCCCGGGACTAGCGGGAGGAGGGGAGCCAAAAACATTCAGTACTTC. The encoded protein is CASSQFRPGTSGRRGAKNIQYF.

The rearrangement links TRBV11-1 to TRBJ2-7, with D tentatively TRBD1 (6 bases). CDR1 SGHAT and CDR2 FQDESV come from the germline V gene (reference sequence). The CDR3 runs to 14 residues. V gave up 5 bases and J gave up 3 bases, with 14 bases separating them. CDR3 in amino acids: CASSLSGVIYEQYF. The CDR3 bases are TGTGCCAGCAGCCTATCAGGGGTCATCTACGAGCAGTACTTC.

This chain joins TRBV30 and TRBJ2-1, with no clear D. Trimming took off 0 bases at V and 3 bases at J, with 3 bases between the two ends. Germline V CDR1 and CDR2: GTSNPN, SVGIG (reference sequence). This CDR3 has 12 amino acids. In DNA form, the CDR3 reads TGTGCCTGGAGTGTACTCTACAATGAGCAGTTCTTC. Translated: CAWSVLYNEQFF.

The chain couples TRBV10-3 to TRBJ1-4; no reliable D call. Trimming took off 1 base at V and 0 bases at J, with 6 bases between the two ends. Germline lookup yields CDR1 ENHRY and CDR2 SYGVKD. This CDR3 comprises 15 residues. CDR3 in amino acids: CAISEFGTTNEKLFF. The CDR3 coding sequence is TGTGCCATCAGTGAGTTCGGGACAACTAATGAAAAACTGTTTTTT.

The V call is TRBV6-2 or TRBV6-3, the J call TRBJ2-7; 8 positions match TRBD2. Germline V gene sequence: CDR1 MNHEY, CDR2 SVGEGT. The CDR3 loop spans 17 amino acids. V was clipped by 0 bases and J by 7 bases; unmatched bases: 14. CDR3 sequence: CASSYSNVGLGMGEQYF. DNA for the CDR3: TGTGCCAGCAGTTACTCGAATGTGGGACTAGGTATGGGGGAGCAGTACTTC.

The chain is built from TRBV6-5 and TRBJ2-1; 7 bases map to TRBD1. CDR1 and CDR2 (germline): MNHEY, SVGAGI. V shed 0 bases, J shed 3 bases, and the junction held 5 bases outside the gene matches. This CDR3 comprises 16 residues. CDR3 sequence reads: CASSYSNGQDYNEQFF. CDR3 DNA: TGTGCCAGCAGTTACTCGAACGGACAGGACTACAATGAGCAGTTCTTC.

The J gene is TRBJ2-3, the V gene TRBV5-1, with 14 nucleotides matching TRBD2. CDR3 length equals 16 residues. CDR1 and CDR2 from the germline V gene are SGHRS and YFSETQ. V lost 3 bases, J lost 5 bases, and 5 bases stayed unmatched. CDR3 region: CASSSGLAGAGDTQYF. The CDR3 DNA is TGCGCCAGCAGCTCGGGACTAGCGGGGGCGGGAGATACGCAGTATTTT.

The rearrangement joins TRBV18 to TRBJ1-3; no definite D call. V was pared by 6 bases and J by 0 bases, with 9 bases between. The length of the CDR3 is 14 residues. CDR1 is KGHSH, CDR2 LQKENI, per germline. The CDR3 spells CASSSSNSGNTIYF. In DNA, the CDR3 is TGTGCCAGCTCGTCCAGTAACTCTGGAAACACCATATATTTT.

V and J are TRBV5-6 and TRBJ1-4; the match to TRBD1 covers 8 bases. Germline V lookup: CDR1 SGHDT, CDR2 YYEEEE. Trimming took 5 bases from V and 8 from J; bases not matched to a gene: 5. The CDR3 spans 13 residues. CDR3: CASRQGAREKLFF. CDR3 sequence (DNA): TGTGCCAGCAGGCAGGGGGCGCGCGAAAAACTGTTTTTT.